Listed here are 9 T cell receptor beta chains from one sample, sequenced in a study of follicular helper T cells after annual influenza vaccination. Sample time point: 2015-2016 season, pre-vaccination. Some clones are missing from TCRdb's copy, which holds only in-frame ones; the method was immunoSEQ multiplex PCR. The table has more than 9,500 clones, approximately 80% seen once. Source: CXCR5+ CD38- circulating T follicular helper cells from blood, taken on the day of influenza vaccination. Subset denoted: circulating Tfh, non-naive CD4+CXCR5+PD-1+ (ICOS+CD38+ or ICOS-CD38-). The origin of the receptors is an adult who received the influenza vaccine.

This clone came up a few times. This chain connects TRBV11-2 to TRBJ1-4; TRBD1 aligns across 9 bases. Germline V gene lookup returns CDR1 SGHAT and CDR2 FQNNGV. CDR3 length: 15 residues. Unmatched junction bases numbered 3, after V lost 0 bases and J lost 7 bases. The DNA of the CDR3 is TGTGCCAGCAGCTTAGACGGACAGGGGACTGAAAAACTGTTTTTT. Protein sequence: CASSLDGQGTEKLFF.

This sequence joins TRBV27 and TRBJ2-5; D is undetermined. Looked up from germline, CDR1 is MNHEY and CDR2 is SMNVEV (reference sequence). The V end was cut by 2 bases, the J end by 2 bases, with 6 bases between. The CDR3 sequence is 13 residues long. CDR3: CASSLNLQETQYF. The CDR3 coding sequence is TGTGCCAGCAGTTTAAATCTACAAGAGACCCAGTACTTC.

This clone was detected only a few times. J is TRBJ1-2 and V is TRBV5-1, with 9 nucleotides matching TRBD1. V lost 0 bases, J lost 8 bases, and 11 bases stayed unmatched. This CDR3 spans 16 amino acids. Germline V gives CDR1 SGHRS, CDR2 YFSETQ. Here the CDR3 reads CASSLVGTGNSGGYTF. The CDR3 DNA is TGCGCCAGCAGCTTGGTTGGGACAGGGAATTCGGGCGGCTACACCTTC. The full variable domain, in which reference TRBV5-1 and TRBJ1-2 provide the parts outside the CDR3, is KAGVTQTPRYLIKTRGQQVTLSCSPISGHRSVSWYQQTPGQGLQFLFEYFSETQRNKGNFPGRFSGRQFSNSRSEMNVSTLELGDSALYLCASSLVGTGNSGGYTFGSGTRLTVV.

The chain joins TRBV11-2 to TRBJ1-4; D is unresolved. Germline loops: CDR1 SGHAT, CDR2 FQNNGV. This CDR3 is built from 16 residues. V gave up 0 bases and J gave up 8 bases, with 16 bases separating them. This CDR3 reads CASSLDLGSAREKLFF. The CDR3 bases are TGTGCCAGCAGCTTAGATTTGGGGTCGGCAAGAGAAAAACTGTTTTTT.

The chain couples TRBV7-2 to TRBJ1-4; D uncertain. CDR1 and CDR2 (germline): SGHTA, FQGNSA. The V end lost 5 bases, the J end lost 7 bases, and 11 bases lay between the germline ends. The CDR3 sequence is 13 residues long. CDR3 DNA: TGTGCCAGCAGCCCACACCCGCCTGAAAAACTGTTTTTT. This codes for CASSPHPPEKLFF.

The chain employs TRBV6-9 and TRBJ1-5; D ambiguous. V was clipped by 4 bases and J by 3 bases, with 4 bases between them. Germline values: CDR1 MNHGY, CDR2 SVAAGI. The CDR3 extends over 12 amino acids. CDR3 sequence reads: CASSSINQPQHF. The CDR3 nucleotides read TGTGCCAGCAGTTCGATCAATCAGCCCCAGCATTTT.

The V and J genes are TRBV28 and TRBJ2-6; D not resolved. The length of the CDR3 is 15 residues. Trimming shortened V by 3 bases and J by 0 bases, and 6 bases separated the two germline ends. Germline V gene lookup returns CDR1 MDHEN and CDR2 SYDVKM. The DNA of the CDR3 is TGTGCCAGCAGTTTCGAGCACTCTGGGGCCAACGTCCTGACTTTC. Translating gives CASSFEHSGANVLTF.

This sequence joins TRBV25-1 and TRBJ2-3; D tentatively reads TRBD1 or TRBD2 (7 bases each). Germline V gene sequence: CDR1 MGHDK, CDR2 SYGVNS. V was trimmed by 8 bases and J by 3 bases, leaving 12 bases between them. This CDR3 is built from 13 residues. The CDR3 sequence is CASGQGGTDTQYF. In DNA, the CDR3 is TGTGCCAGCGGTCAGGGGGGGACAGATACGCAGTATTTT.

This clone was recorded a few times. This sequence joins TRBV5-1 and TRBJ1-2, with 9 bases fitting TRBD1. The V gene end was trimmed by 4 bases and the J gene end by 13 bases; junction bases not matched to a gene: 14. Germline V gene data show CDR1 as SGHRS and CDR2 as YFSETQ. The CDR3 sequence is 14 residues long. The CDR3: CASSVKPGQGGFTF. DNA of the CDR3: TGCGCCAGCAGCGTAAAACCGGGACAGGGAGGGTTCACCTTC.